The clone carrying this TCR beta chain was found many times. Only in-frame clones appear in the TCRdb table, and some are missing; sequencing was by immunoSEQ multiplex PCR. The table lists about 38,000 clones, with no singletons. This record comes from a study of T cells after posttransplantation cyclophosphamide. The CDR3 runs 13 residues. CDR1 and CDR2 from the germline V gene are LNHNV and YYDKDF (reference sequence). J gave up 5 bases and V 10 bases, and 10 bases lay outside the gene matches. The V call is TRBV15, the J call TRBJ1-1; 7 nucleotides agree with TRBD1. The receptor was derived from a man in his fifties or sixties in good health, CMV-negative, and a related stem cell transplant donor. Sequenced material: PBMCs. The chain's CDR3 is CASGRGRGTEAFF. Written as DNA, the CDR3 is TGTGCCAGCGGGAGGGGGCGAGGAACTGAAGCTTTCTTT.